This TCR beta chain was identified during a study of blood T cells in healthy people across ages. Many counts were recorded for this clonotype. Its antigen is unknown. Next came a second PCR, run for about 6 to 12 cycles, which used a sample-barcoded 5' primer along with a J-beta primer mix. TCRdb fed the 5' RACE reads into MiXCR, producing one record per CDR3 protein. The table includes around 1,500,000 distinct CDR3 sequences, approximately 30% detected once. CDR1 and CDR2 from the germline V gene are SGHDT and YYEEEE. V was clipped by 2 bases and J by 2 bases, with 17 bases between them. The CDR3 consists of 16 residues. Each sample gave at least 6.5 million isolated PBMCs. Broader study findings: Estimates of diversity drawn from one million T cells were considered underestimates. Unsorted PBMCs blocked a conclusive comparison of naive and antigen-experienced cells. Higher diversity, along with more naive CD4+ cells, distinguished long-lived donors from aged donors.

Input material: blood. This chain connects TRBV5-6 to TRBJ2-7; tentatively, D is TRBD2 (7 bases). This clonotype was sampled from a woman aged 25 to 45 in good health. The CDR3 sequence is CASSFRLRGRPYEQYF. In nucleotides, the CDR3 is TGTGCCAGCAGCTTTCGCTTGCGGGGGCGACCCTACGAGCAGTACTTC. Variable domain in full (rest from reference TRBV5-6 and TRBJ2-7): DAGVTQSPTHLIKTRGQQVTLRCSPKSGHDTVSWYQQALGQGPQFIFQYYEEEERQRGNFPDRFSGHQFPNYSSELNVNALLLGDSALYLCASSFRLRGRPYEQYFGPGTRLTVT.